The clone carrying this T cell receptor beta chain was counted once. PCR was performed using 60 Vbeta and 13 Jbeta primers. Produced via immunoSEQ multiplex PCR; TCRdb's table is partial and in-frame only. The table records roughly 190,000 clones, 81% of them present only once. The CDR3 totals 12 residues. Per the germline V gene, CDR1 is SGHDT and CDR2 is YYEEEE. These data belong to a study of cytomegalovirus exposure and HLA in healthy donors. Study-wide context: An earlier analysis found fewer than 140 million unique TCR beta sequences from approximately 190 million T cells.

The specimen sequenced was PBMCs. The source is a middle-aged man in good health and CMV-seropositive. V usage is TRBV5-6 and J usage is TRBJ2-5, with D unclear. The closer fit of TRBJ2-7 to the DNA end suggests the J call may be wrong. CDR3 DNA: TGTGCCAGCAGCCAGGCCCTCTACGAGCAGTACTTC. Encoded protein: CASSQALYEQYF.